Listed here are 8 T cell receptor beta chains from one sample, sequenced in a study of control samples from healthy donors and cancer patients. Sequencing was performed with immunoSEQ multiplex PCR; in TCRdb, only in-frame clones are kept and a portion is missing. Of fewer than 120,000 clones in the sample, approximately 90% were seen once. The sequenced sample was PBMCs. Receptor source: an older woman with lung cancer.

The chain recombines TRBV6-1 with TRBJ2-2; 12 bases line up with TRBD2. The germline V gene has CDR1 MNHNS and CDR2 SASEGT. Unmatched junction bases numbered 3, after V lost 4 bases and J lost 3 bases. The CDR3 extends over 16 amino acids. This chain's CDR3 is CASSGGLAGYTGELFF. The DNA for the CDR3 is TGTGCCAGCAGTGGAGGACTAGCGGGGTACACCGGGGAGCTGTTTTTT.

The chain is built from TRBV9 and TRBJ1-1; weak D call: TRBD1 (6 bases). This CDR3 contains 15 residues. The germline V gene encodes CDR1 SGDLS and CDR2 YYNGEE. The V end lost 3 bases, the J end lost 1 base, and 13 bases lay between the germline ends. The CDR3 spells CASSAGTRRNTEAFF. In DNA form, the CDR3 reads TGTGCCAGCAGCGCCGGGACAAGAAGGAACACTGAAGCTTTCTTT. Looking up the rest from reference TRBV9 and TRBJ1-1 gives the full variable domain: DSGVTQTPKHLITATGQRVTLRCSPRSGDLSVYWYQQSLDQGLQFLIQYYNGEERAKGNILERFSAQQFPDLHSELNLSSLELGDSALYFCASSAGTRRNTEAFFGQGTRLTVV.

This sequence joins TRBV5-4 and TRBJ2-6; 7 nucleotides match TRBD1. With V trimmed by 0 bases and J by 3 bases, 6 bases remained unmatched. Germline V lookup: CDR1 SGHNT, CDR2 YYREEE (reference sequence). This CDR3 spans 17 amino acids. CDR3 DNA: TGTGCCAGCAGCTTGGGGCAGGGGGTTGGTGGGGCCAACGTCCTGACTTTC. Amino acid sequence: CASSLGQGVGGANVLTF.

The V call is TRBV5-1, the J call TRBJ1-5; unclear D gene. Trimming removed 0 bases from V and 1 base from J, with 8 bases in between. Per germline, CDR1 SGHRS and CDR2 YFSETQ. The CDR3 is made up of 15 amino acids. This CDR3 is CASSLGVGSNQPQHF. In nucleotides, the CDR3 is TGCGCCAGCAGCTTGGGGGTTGGGAGCAATCAGCCCCAGCATTTT.

This rearrangement joins TRBV7-9 to TRBJ1-3, with 8 positions matching TRBD1. The CDR3 has 19 residues. Per germline, CDR1 SEHNR and CDR2 FQNEAQ (reference sequence). V dropped 5 bases and J dropped 2; count of bases not matched to a gene: 17. CDR3 bases: TGTGCCAGCAGCCTAGACAGGGGCAACTTTAACGAGCCTGGAAACACCATATATTTT. Translating it yields CASSLDRGNFNEPGNTIYF. The full variable domain, with the rest looked up from reference TRBV7-9 and TRBJ1-3, is DTGVSQNPRHKITKRGQNVTFRCDPISEHNRLYWYRQTLGQGPEFLTYFQNEAQLEKSRLLSDRFSAERPKGSFSTLEIQRTEQGDSAMYLCASSLDRGNFNEPGNTIYFGEGSWLTVV.

This chain links TRBV6-5 with TRBJ2-2; D not resolved. Trimming removed 4 bases from V and 4 bases from J, with 4 bases in between. The CDR3 runs 12 residues. Germline values: CDR1 MNHEY, CDR2 SVGAGI. CDR3 protein: CASSSRTGELFF. CDR3 DNA: TGTGCCAGCAGTTCCCGCACCGGGGAGCTGTTTTTT.

This sequence joins TRBV4-1 and TRBJ2-1; TRBD1 agrees at 9 bases. This CDR3 has 15 residues. Germline loops: CDR1 MGHRA, CDR2 YSYEKL. Trimming removed 4 bases from V and 3 bases from J; junction bases left unmatched: 4. The CDR3 region has the DNA TGCGCCAGCAGCCCCGGGACAGGGAACTACAATGAGCAGTTCTTC. This gives the protein CASSPGTGNYNEQFF.

The V and J genes are TRBV19 and TRBJ2-2; 10 bases fit TRBD1. CDR1 and CDR2 (germline): LNHDA, SQIVND (reference sequence). CDR3 size: 16 residues. V dropped 7 bases and J dropped 4; count of bases not matched to a gene: 9. The DNA for the CDR3 is TGTGCCAGTACCGGTCCCGGGACAGGGGCCACCGGGGAGCTGTTTTTT. Amino acids: CASTGPGTGATGELFF.